This T cell receptor (beta chain) was documented in a study of T cell responses to AZD1222 COVID-19 vaccine. Regarding the study as a whole: In the spike-specific TCR repertoire, nearly half reportedly target unmutated variant regions. Recipients of two AZD1222 doses showed rising Spike-specific TCR breadth and depth. Donors, mostly white British, included more females; clonal diversity was possibly underestimated.

Of note for this clone: What it binds is not known. One end of the junction varies from germline; a read error may be responsible.

Profiled with immunoSEQ multiplex PCR; TCRdb holds only in-frame clones, not every one. The sample includes about 53,000 clones, approximately 88% seen only once; the top ten take about a quarter. Germline values: CDR1 LNHNV, CDR2 YYDKDF (reference sequence). This CDR3 has 16 amino acids. The sequence came from an adult in good health. Sequences were derived from peripheral blood, sampled on day 0 of AZD1222 vaccination. This chain links TRBV15 with TRBJ2-3; the D call may be TRBD1 or TRBD2 (5 bases each). This CDR3 is CATSSDFWDGTDTQYF. The CDR3 DNA reads TGCGCCACCAGCAGCGACTTCTGGGACGGCACAGATACGCAGTATTTT.